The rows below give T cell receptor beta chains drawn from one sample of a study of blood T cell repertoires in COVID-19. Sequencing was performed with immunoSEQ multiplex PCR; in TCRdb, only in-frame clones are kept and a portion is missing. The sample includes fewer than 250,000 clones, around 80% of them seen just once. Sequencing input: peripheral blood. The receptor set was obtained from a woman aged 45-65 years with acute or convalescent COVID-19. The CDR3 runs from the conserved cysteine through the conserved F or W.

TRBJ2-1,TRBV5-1,CASSLTGGSYNEQFF
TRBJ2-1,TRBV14,CASSQARHRGDQFF
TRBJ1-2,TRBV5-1,CASSSDRPYYGYTF
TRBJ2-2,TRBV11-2,CASTPELFTTGFNTGELFF
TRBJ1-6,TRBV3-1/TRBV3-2,CASSQGSAYNSPLHF
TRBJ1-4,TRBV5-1,CASSLGGSTNEKLFF
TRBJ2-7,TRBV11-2,CASSLPKRQDEQYF
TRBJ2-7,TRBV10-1,CASSESSGGTHAYEQYF
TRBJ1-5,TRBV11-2,CASSSGPGIRAQHF
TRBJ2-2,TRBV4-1,CASSPVGRGDAGELFF
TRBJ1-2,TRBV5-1,CASSLDPYGYTF
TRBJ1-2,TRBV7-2,CASSGQVIYGYTF
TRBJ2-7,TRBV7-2,CASSSQEHYEQYF
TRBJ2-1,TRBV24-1,CATSDPGQGSYNEQFF
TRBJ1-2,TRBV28,CASSSRDRVRYYGYTF